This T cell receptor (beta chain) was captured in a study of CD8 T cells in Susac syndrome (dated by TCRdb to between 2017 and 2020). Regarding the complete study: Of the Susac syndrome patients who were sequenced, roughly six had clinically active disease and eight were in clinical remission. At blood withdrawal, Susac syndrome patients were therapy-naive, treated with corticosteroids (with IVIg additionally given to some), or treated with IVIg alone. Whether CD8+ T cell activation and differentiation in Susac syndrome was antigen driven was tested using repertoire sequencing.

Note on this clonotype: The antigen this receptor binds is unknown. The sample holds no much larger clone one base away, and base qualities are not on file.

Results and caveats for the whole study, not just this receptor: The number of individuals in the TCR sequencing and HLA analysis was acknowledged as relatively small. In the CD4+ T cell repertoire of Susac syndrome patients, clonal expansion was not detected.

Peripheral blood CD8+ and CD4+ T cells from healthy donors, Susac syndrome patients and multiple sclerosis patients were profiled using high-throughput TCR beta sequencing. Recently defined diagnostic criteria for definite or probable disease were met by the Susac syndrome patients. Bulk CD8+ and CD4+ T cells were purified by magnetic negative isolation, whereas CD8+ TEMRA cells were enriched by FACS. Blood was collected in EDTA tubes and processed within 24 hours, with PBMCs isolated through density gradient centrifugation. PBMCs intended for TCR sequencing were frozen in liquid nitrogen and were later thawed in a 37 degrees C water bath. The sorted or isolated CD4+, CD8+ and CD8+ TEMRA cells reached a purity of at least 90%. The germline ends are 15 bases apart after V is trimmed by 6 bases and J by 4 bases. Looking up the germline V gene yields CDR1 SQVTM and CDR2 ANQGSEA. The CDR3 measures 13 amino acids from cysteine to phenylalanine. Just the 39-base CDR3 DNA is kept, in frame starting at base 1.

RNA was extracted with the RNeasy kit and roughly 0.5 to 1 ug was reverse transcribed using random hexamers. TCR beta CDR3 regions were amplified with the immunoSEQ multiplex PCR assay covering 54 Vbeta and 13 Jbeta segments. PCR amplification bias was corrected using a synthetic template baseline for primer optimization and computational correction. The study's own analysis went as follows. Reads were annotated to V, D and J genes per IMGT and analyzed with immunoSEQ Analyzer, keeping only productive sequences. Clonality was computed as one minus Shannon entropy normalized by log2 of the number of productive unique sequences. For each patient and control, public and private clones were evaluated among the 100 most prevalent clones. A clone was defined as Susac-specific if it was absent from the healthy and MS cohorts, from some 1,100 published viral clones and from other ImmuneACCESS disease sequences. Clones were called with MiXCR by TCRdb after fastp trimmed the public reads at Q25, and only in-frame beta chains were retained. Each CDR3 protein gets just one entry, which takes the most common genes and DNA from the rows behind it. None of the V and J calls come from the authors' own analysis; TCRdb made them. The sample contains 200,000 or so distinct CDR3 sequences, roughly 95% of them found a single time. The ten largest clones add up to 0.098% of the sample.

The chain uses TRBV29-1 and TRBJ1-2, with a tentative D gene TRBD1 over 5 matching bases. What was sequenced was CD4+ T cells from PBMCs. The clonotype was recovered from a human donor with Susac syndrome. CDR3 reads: CSVGPGGPYGYTF. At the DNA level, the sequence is TGCAGCGTGGGGCCCGGAGGACCCTATGGCTACACCTTC.